Shown below are 15 T cell receptor beta chains from a single sample sequenced in a study of T cell changes during pregnancy in multiple sclerosis. TCRdb's table, derived via immunoSEQ multiplex PCR, lists solely in-frame clones and lacks some. The sample gives about 73,000 clones, 90% of which show up once; more than 8% is in the top ten. The sequencing used peripheral blood, collected after pregnancy. The source is a female donor in good health, enrolled as a control in a pregnancy study.

The rearrangement links TRBV6-5 to TRBJ2-7; 11 bases are shared with TRBD2. This CDR3 has 15 amino acids. The V gene end was trimmed by 5 bases and the J gene end by 2 bases; junction bases not matched to a gene: 5. CDR1 is MNHEY, CDR2 SVGAGI, per germline. The CDR3 coding sequence is TGTGCCAGCAGTCAACTAGCGGGAGAAGCCTACGAGCAGTACTTC. As protein: CASSQLAGEAYEQYF.

The gene calls are TRBV5-6 and TRBJ2-5; D remains ambiguous. Deletions cut 1 base from V and 1 base from J, with 11 bases between. CDR1 is SGHDT, CDR2 YYEEEE, per germline. The CDR3 loop spans 15 amino acids. The CDR3 is CASSLWFPGQETQYF. Here the CDR3 DNA reads TGTGCCAGCAGCTTGTGGTTTCCGGGCCAAGAGACCCAGTACTTC.

V is TRBV6-5 and J is TRBJ1-2; 7 bases fit TRBD1. Losses at the gene ends were 5 bases for V and 1 base for J; bases not matched to a gene: 7. CDR1 and CDR2 (germline): MNHEY, SVGAGI. This CDR3 has 15 amino acids. The CDR3 coding sequence is TGTGCCAGCAGTCGACGACAGGGCTTTAACTATGGCTACACCTTC. Protein sequence: CASSRRQGFNYGYTF.

The chain links TRBV5-6 to TRBJ1-1; no firm D call. V lost 0 bases and J 1 base, leaving 7 bases between the germline ends. Germline V gives CDR1 SGHDT, CDR2 YYEEEE. The CDR3 sequence is 14 residues long. The CDR3 coding sequence is TGTGCCAGCAGCTTGGCCGCGGCGAACACTGAAGCTTTCTTT. Residues: CASSLAAANTEAFF.

The CDR3 loop reads CASNGKVWGETEAFF. CDR3 DNA sequence: TGTGCCAGCAATGGGAAAGTTTGGGGGGAGACTGAAGCTTTCTTT. V usage is TRBV6-1 and J usage is TRBJ1-1, with D perhaps matching TRBD1 (5 bases). Germline V CDR1 and CDR2: MNHNS, SASEGT. Trimming pared 7 bases from V and 5 bases from J, leaving 20 bases between. The CDR3 has 15 amino acids.

This chain connects TRBV6-4 to TRBJ2-2; 9 bases fit TRBD1. V shed 5 bases, J shed 6 bases, and the junction held 7 bases outside the gene matches. CDR3 length: 15 amino acids. Germline V gene lookup returns CDR1 MRHNA and CDR2 SNTAGT. The CDR3 coding sequence is TGTGCCAGCAGTCCGGGACAGGGATCGGCCGGGGAGCTGTTTTTT. Amino acid sequence: CASSPGQGSAGELFF.

V and J are TRBV18 and TRBJ1-3; D not certain. The V end lost 3 bases, the J end lost 1 base, and 7 bases lay between the germline ends. The V gene's germline CDR1 is KGHSH and CDR2 LQKENI. The CDR3 sequence is 14 residues long. Here the CDR3 reads CASSPADSGNTIYF. CDR3 in DNA: TGTGCCAGCTCACCTGCGGATTCTGGAAACACCATATATTTT.

V and J are TRBV19 and TRBJ1-5; D is possibly TRBD1 (5 bases). Between the trimmed V and J ends, which lost 6 bases and 4 bases, there was a span of 16 bases. CDR3 length: 15 amino acids. Looked up from germline, CDR1 is LNHDA and CDR2 is SQIVND (reference sequence). The CDR3 here is CASRLGLLMNQPQHF. DNA for the CDR3: TGTGCCAGTAGACTGGGACTCTTGATGAATCAGCCCCAGCATTTT. The full variable domain, its missing parts supplied by reference TRBV19 and TRBJ1-5, is DGGITQSPKYLFRKEGQNVTLSCEQNLNHDAMYWYRQDPGQGLRLIYYSQIVNDFQKGDIAEGYSVSREKKESFPLTVTSAQKNPTAFYLCASRLGLLMNQPQHFGDGTRLSIL.

This rearrangement joins TRBV25-1 to TRBJ2-1, with 8 bases identical to TRBD2. V trimming: 3 bases; J trimming: 10 bases; junction bases outside the gene matches: 14. Per the germline V gene, CDR1 is MGHDK and CDR2 is SYGVNS. This CDR3 spans 16 amino acids. Written as DNA, the CDR3 is TGTGCCAGCAGTGAGTCTGGTGGTAGCGGGATCAAAGAGCAGTTCTTC. This translates into CASSESGGSGIKEQFF.

The CDR3: CASSYSDTLKNIQYF. In DNA form, the CDR3 reads TGTGCCAGCAGTTACTCGGACACTCTGAAAAACATTCAGTACTTC. The rearrangement joins TRBV6-5 to TRBJ2-4, with D possibly matching TRBD1 (5 bases). Germline V CDR1 and CDR2: MNHEY, SVGAGI. This CDR3 contains 15 residues. V shed 0 bases and J shed 4 bases, with 10 bases lying between them.

The chain links TRBV6-5 to TRBJ2-7; tentatively, D is TRBD1 (5 bases). Trimming cost V 6 bases and J 0 bases, with 12 bases left between them. The germline CDR1 and CDR2 sequences are MNHEY and SVGAGI. The CDR3 extends over 14 amino acids. CDR3 in amino acids: CASSPRTSSYEQYF. CDR3 coding DNA: TGTGCCAGCAGCCCAAGGACAAGCTCCTACGAGCAGTACTTC.

The chain couples TRBV18 to TRBJ1-1; TRBD1 matches at 9 bases. After removal of 3 bases from V and 2 bases from J, the junction contained 1 base not matched to a gene. This CDR3 contains 14 residues. Germline lookup yields CDR1 KGHSH and CDR2 LQKENI. The CDR3 sequence is CASSPGQGNTEAFF. CDR3 bases: TGTGCCAGCTCACCGGGACAGGGAAACACTGAAGCTTTCTTT.

The chain is built from TRBV30 and TRBJ2-5; 13 nucleotides align to TRBD2. Germline-derived CDR1 and CDR2 are GTSNPN and SVGIG (reference sequence). The CDR3 totals 16 residues. Germline trimming cut 0 bases from V and 3 bases from J; bases unmatched to any gene: 4. Written as DNA, the CDR3 is TGTGCCTGGAGTGTACTACTAGCGGGAGGGAAAGAGACCCAGTACTTC. It translates to CAWSVLLAGGKETQYF.

The chain combines TRBV27 with TRBJ1-1, with D unclear. The V gene lost 5 bases and the J gene lost 3 bases, with 16 bases spanning the gap. CDR1 and CDR2 from the germline V gene are MNHEY and SMNVEV (reference sequence). The CDR3 covers 15 residues. As DNA, the CDR3 is TGTGCCAGCAGTCGGTCTTTTTCGGGGTACACTGAAGCTTTCTTT. This encodes CASSRSFSGYTEAFF.

The chain employs TRBV5-1 and TRBJ1-4, with D unclear. In germline, CDR1 is SGHRS, CDR2 YFSETQ. The CDR3 is made up of 15 amino acids. V lost 4 bases, J lost 2 bases, and 12 bases lay in between. This CDR3 is CASSLSGGTNEKLFF. The CDR3, as DNA: TGCGCCAGCAGCCTGTCTGGAGGGACTAATGAAAAACTGTTTTTT.